A selection of T cell receptor beta chains follows, all from one sample in a study of blood T cell repertoires in COVID-19. The assay was immunoSEQ multiplex PCR, and TCRdb's table has in-frame clones only and misses some. The sample carries about 150,000 clones, around 82% recorded once. The specimen sequenced was peripheral blood. These receptors were taken from an elderly woman with acute or convalescent COVID-19. Both conserved end residues are part of each CDR3. The D gene is left open where the match is weak. Some rows have no size entry. The others give once, few or many, or a class for an expanded clone.

abundance,j_gene,v_gene,d_gene,CDR3aa,CDR3nt
-,TRBJ2-2,TRBV6-2/TRBV6-3,-,CASSYLGGSNTGELFF,TGTGCCAGCAGTTACTTAGGCGGGTCGAACACCGGGGAGCTGTTTTTT
-,TRBJ2-5,TRBV18,-,CASSPLRETQYF,TGTGCCAGCTCACCCCTCAGGGAGACCCAGTACTTC
-,TRBJ2-1,TRBV11-3,-,CASSLEAVSEQFF,TGTGCCAGCAGCTTAGAAGCGGTGAGTGAGCAGTTCTTC
-,TRBJ1-2,TRBV5-4,-,CASSLSGDDYGYTF,TGTGCCAGCAGCTTGTCGGGAGACGACTATGGCTACACCTTC
few,TRBJ2-6,TRBV6-5,TRBD1,CASRMTGAGANVLTF,TGTGCCAGCAGAATGACAGGGGCTGGGGCCAACGTCCTGACTTTC
-,TRBJ1-2,TRBV21-1,-,CASTPDSRFYYGYTF,TGTGCCAGCACCCCGGACAGTCGTTTTTACTATGGCTACACCTTC
-,TRBJ2-2,TRBV3-1/TRBV3-2,-,CASSRLSANTGELFF,TGTGCCAGCAGCCGACTATCAGCTAACACCGGGGAGCTGTTTTTT
-,TRBJ2-7,TRBV2,-,CASSDPQGATYEQYF,TGTGCCAGCAGTGACCCCCAGGGCGCCACCTACGAGCAGTACTTC
-,TRBJ1-5,TRBV7-2,-,CASSLGQGGTQPQHF,TGTGCCAGCAGCTTAGGTCAGGGAGGAACTCAGCCCCAGCATTTT
few,TRBJ2-3,TRBV7-2,-,CASRWGVLTDTQYF,TGTGCCAGCAGGTGGGGAGTTCTGACAGATACGCAGTATTTT
once,TRBJ1-2,TRBV7-2,TRBD1,CASSMRQGSNYGYTF,TGTGCCAGCAGCATGAGACAGGGTTCGAACTATGGCTACACCTTC
many,TRBJ2-2,TRBV19,TRBD1,CASSTRRGTGELFF,TGTGCCAGTAGTACCCGCAGGGGGACCGGGGAGCTGTTTTTT
-,TRBJ2-1,TRBV27,TRBD2,CASRGLADNNEQFF,TGTGCCAGCAGGGGACTAGCGGATAACAATGAGCAGTTCTTC
once,TRBJ2-1,TRBV5-1,-,CASSFEGGWEEQFF,TGCGCCAGCAGCTTCGAGGGAGGATGGGAGGAGCAGTTCTTC
-,TRBJ2-2,TRBV6-2/TRBV6-3,-,CASSYGHSNTGELFF,TGTGCCAGCAGTTACGGACATTCGAACACCGGGGAGCTGTTTTTT
-,TRBJ2-3,TRBV27,TRBD1,CASSQGQGLDTQYF,TGTGCCAGCAGTCAGGGACAGGGGCTTGATACGCAGTATTTT
-,TRBJ1-5,TRBV10-3,TRBD1,CAISETGVSNQPQHF,TGTGCCATCAGCGAGACAGGGGTTAGCAATCAGCCCCAGCATTTT
-,TRBJ2-5,TRBV5-5,-,CASSFRTQETQYF,TGTGCCAGCAGCTTTCGCACTCAAGAGACCCAGTACTTC
-,TRBJ2-1,TRBV7-3,-,CASSPFGQPYNEQFF,TGTGCCAGCAGCCCTTTCGGACAGCCCTACAATGAGCAGTTCTTC
-,TRBJ1-5,TRBV5-6,TRBD1,CASRLTGGALSNQPQHF,TGTGCCAGCAGACTGACAGGGGGGGCCCTTAGCAATCAGCCCCAGCATTTT
-,TRBJ1-1,TRBV5-1,TRBD1,CASSWGDRRGTEAFF,TGCGCCAGCAGCTGGGGGGACAGGAGGGGCACTGAAGCTTTCTTT
-,TRBJ1-2,TRBV9,TRBD1,CASSVGGQVGGYTF,TGTGCCAGCAGCGTAGGGGGACAGGTAGGAGGCTACACCTTC
-,TRBJ1-1,TRBV29-1,TRBD1,CSTTSGTGNTEAFF,TGCAGCACCACTTCTGGGACAGGGAACACTGAAGCTTTCTTT
-,TRBJ2-2,TRBV19,TRBD1,CASSTGQGANTGELFF,TGTGCCAGTAGTACGGGACAGGGGGCGAACACCGGGGAGCTGTTTTTT
-,TRBJ1-4,TRBV11-2,-,CASGLRGVVPNEKLFF,TGTGCCAGCGGTCTTCGCGGGGTAGTCCCTAATGAAAAACTGTTTTTT
-,TRBJ1-5,TRBV12-3/TRBV12-4,-,CASSFGGDQPQHF,TGTGCCAGCAGTTTCGGGGGAGATCAGCCCCAGCATTTT